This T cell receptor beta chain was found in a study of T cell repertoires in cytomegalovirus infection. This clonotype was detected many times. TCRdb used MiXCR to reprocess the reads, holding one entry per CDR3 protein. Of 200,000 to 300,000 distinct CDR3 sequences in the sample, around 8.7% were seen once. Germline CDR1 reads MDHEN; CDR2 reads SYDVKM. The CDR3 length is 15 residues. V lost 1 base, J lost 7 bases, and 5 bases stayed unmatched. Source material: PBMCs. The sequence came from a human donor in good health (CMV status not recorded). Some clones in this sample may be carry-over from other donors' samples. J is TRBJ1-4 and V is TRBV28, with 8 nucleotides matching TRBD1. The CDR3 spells CASSLSQGAFEKLFF. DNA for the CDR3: TGTGCCAGCAGTTTATCCCAGGGGGCGTTTGAAAAACTGTTTTTT.